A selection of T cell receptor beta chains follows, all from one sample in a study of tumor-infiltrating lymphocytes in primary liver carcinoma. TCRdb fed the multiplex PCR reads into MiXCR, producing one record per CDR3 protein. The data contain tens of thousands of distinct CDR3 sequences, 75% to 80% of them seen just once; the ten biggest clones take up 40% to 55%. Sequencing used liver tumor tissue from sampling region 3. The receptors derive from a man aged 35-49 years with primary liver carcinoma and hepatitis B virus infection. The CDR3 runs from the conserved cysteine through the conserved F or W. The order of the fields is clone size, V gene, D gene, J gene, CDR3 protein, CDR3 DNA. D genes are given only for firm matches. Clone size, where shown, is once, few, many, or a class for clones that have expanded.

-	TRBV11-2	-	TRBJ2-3	CASSASIDTQYF	TGCGCCAGCAGCGCTAGCATAGATACGCAGTATTTT
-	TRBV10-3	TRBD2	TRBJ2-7	CATTKRSGLAGGFSYEQYF	TGTGCTACCACCAAACGATCGGGACTAGCGGGAGGCTTCTCCTACGAGCAGTACTTC
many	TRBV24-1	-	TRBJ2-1	CATSSEARYNEQFF	TGTGCCACCTCAAGCGAGGCACGGTACAATGAGCAGTTCTTC
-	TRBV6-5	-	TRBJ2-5	CACSYGGTQETQYF	TGTGCCTGCAGTTACGGAGGGACCCAAGAGACCCAATACTTC
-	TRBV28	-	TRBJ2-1	CNSSLWGVHEQFF	TGTAACAGCAGTTTATGGGGGGTACATGAGCAGTTCTTC
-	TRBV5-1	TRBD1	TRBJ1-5	CASSRGQGSSQSQHF	TGCGCCAGCAGCAGGGGACAGGGTAGCAGTCAGTCCCAGCATTTT
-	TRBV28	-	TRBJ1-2	CASSLEGSGHTF	TGTGCCAGCAGTTTGGAGGGGTCAGGCCATACCTTC
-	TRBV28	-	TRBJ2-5	CASSDVGPAGRETQYF	TGTGCCAGCAGTGACGTGGGACCAGCGGGCAGGGAGACCCAGTACTTC
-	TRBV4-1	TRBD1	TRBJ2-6	CTSSQDPVTGGSSEANVLAF	TGCACCAGCAGCCAAGATCCCGTGACAGGGGGTTCCTCTGAGGCCAACGTCCTGGCTTTC
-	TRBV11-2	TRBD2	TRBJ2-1	CASSPRREGLRERFF	TGTGCCAGCAGCCCCCGGCGGGAGGGATTGCGTGAGCGGTTCTTC
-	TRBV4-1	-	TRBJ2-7	CASSQDRTDATLVHYF	TGCGCCAGCAGCCAAGATCGAACAGATGCCACCCTCGTGCATTATTTC
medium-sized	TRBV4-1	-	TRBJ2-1	CASSQGTRGQGFFTPTDEQFF	TGCGCCAGCAGCCAAGGTACGCGGGGGCAGGGGTTTTTCACCCCCACGGATGAGCAGTTCTTC
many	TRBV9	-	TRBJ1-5	CASSPRNQPQHF	TGTGCCAGCAGCCCCCGCAATCAGCCCCAGCATTTT
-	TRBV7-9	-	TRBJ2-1	CASNLPYQAHKTNEQFF	TGTGCCAGCAACTTACCATATCAGGCGCATAAAACGAATGAGCAGTTCTTC
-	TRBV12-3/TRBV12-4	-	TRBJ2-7	CDSSLIGFGSSYEQYF	TGTGACAGCAGTTTAATAGGCTTCGGTAGCTCCTACGAGCAGTACTTT
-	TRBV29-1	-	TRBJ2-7	CSVGLLGYEQYF	TGCAGCGTCGGGCTGTTAGGGTACGAGCAGTACTTC
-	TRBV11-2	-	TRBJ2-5	CAGSQSPGGGKETQNF	TGTGCCGGCAGCCAATCTCCTGGAGGGGGGAAAGAGACCCAGAACTTC
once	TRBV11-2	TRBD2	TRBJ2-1	CASSLEFLAVMNEQSF	TGTGCCAGCAGCTTAGAGTTCCTAGCGGTAATGAATGAGCAGTCCTTC
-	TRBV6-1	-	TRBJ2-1	CASRVRASYNGQFF	TGTGCCAGCCGTGTCAGGGCCTCCTACAATGGGCAGTTCTTC
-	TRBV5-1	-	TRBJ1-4	CASSFGQSTNEKLFF	TGTGCCAGCAGCTTCGGCCAATCGACTAATGAAAAACTGTTTTTT
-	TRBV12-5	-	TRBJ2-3	CASADQLGVHTQCF	TGTGCTAGTGCCGACCAACTAGGAGTGCATACGCAGTGTTTC
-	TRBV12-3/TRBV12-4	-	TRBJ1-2	CASILGTGGGYGYTF	TGTGCCAGCATCTTGGGGACGGGGGGAGGGTATGGCTACACCTTC
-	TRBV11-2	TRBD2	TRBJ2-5	CASSQTPGGGNETQYF	TGTGCCAGTAGCCAAACTCCAGGCGGGGGGAATGAGACCCAATACTTC
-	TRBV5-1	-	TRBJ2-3	CASSLTLGTDTQYF	TGCGCCAGCAGCTTGACACTGGGTACAGATACGCAGTATTTT
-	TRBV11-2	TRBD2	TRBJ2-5	CASSQTYGGGKESQYF	TGTGCCAGCAGCCAAACATATGGCGGGGGGAAAGAGAGCCAGTACTTC
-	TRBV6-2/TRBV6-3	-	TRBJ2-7	CAISPPGGEQYF	TGTGCCATTAGCCCACCCGGCGGCGAGCAGTACTTC
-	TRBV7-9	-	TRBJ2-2	CASSLVGADGELLF	TGTGCCAGTAGCTTAGTGGGGGCCGACGGGGAACTGTTATTT
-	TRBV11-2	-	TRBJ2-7	CASNLGGDRHYEQYF	TGTGCCAGCAACTTGGGGGGGGACAGACACTACGAGCAGTACTTT
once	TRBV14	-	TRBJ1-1	CASRPREGNIEAFF	TGTGCCAGCAGGCCCCGGGAGGGAAACATCGAAGCTTTCTTT
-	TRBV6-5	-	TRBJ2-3	CASNPDSSNTDTQYF	TGTGCCAGCAATCCGGACAGCTCTAACACAGATACGCAGTATTTT
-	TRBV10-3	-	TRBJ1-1	CAISDRYTNTEALF	TGTGCCATCAGTGACCGCTACACGAACACTGAAGCTCTCTTC
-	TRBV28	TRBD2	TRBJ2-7	CASSRLPVYGLGLSSYEQYF	TGTGCCAGCAGCCGCCTACCGGTCTACGGACTAGGGTTATCCTCCTACGAGCAGTACTTC
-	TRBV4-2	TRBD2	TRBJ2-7	CASSGTPGLAGGRHEQYF	TGTGCCAGCAGTGGAACACCGGGACTAGCGGGAGGGCGACATGAGCAGTACTTC
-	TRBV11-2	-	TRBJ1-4	CASSLDGIANEKLFF	TGTGCTAGCAGCTTAGACGGGATCGCTAATGAGAAACTGTTTTTT
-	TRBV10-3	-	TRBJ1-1	CAISELPGGTGAFF	TGCGCCATCAGTGAGTTGCCGGGCGGGACTGGAGCTTTCTTT
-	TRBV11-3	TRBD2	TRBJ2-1	CANSLHPPGTSGFNDQFF	TGTGCCAACAGCTTACACCCCCCCGGGACTAGCGGATTCAATGATCAGTTCTTC
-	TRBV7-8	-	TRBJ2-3	CASWEVDEDTQYF	TGCGCCAGCTGGGAGGTGGACGAGGATACACAGTATTTT
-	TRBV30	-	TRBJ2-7	CACSAPDVRHEQYF	TGTGCCTGTAGTGCACCGGACGTGCGTCACGAGCAGTACTTC
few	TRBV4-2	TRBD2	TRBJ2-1	CASGGSSRSEQFF	TGTGCCAGCGGCGGGAGCTCACGTTCTGAGCAGTTCTTC
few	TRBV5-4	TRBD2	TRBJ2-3	CASSANRGLGDTQYF	TGTGCCAGCAGTGCGAATCGGGGACTAGGAGATACGCAGTATTTT
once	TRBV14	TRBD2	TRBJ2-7	CASSPYSGRAWGELYF	TGTGCCAGCAGCCCCTACTCCGGGAGGGCCTGGGGTGAGCTGTACTTC
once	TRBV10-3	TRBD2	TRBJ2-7	CTITKRSGLVGGFSFEQYF	TGTACCATCACCAAACGATCGGGACTAGTGGGAGGGTTCTCCTTCGAGCAGTACTTC
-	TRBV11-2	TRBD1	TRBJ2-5	CAGSQTPGRGNETHYF	TGTGCCGGCAGCCAAACTCCTGGCAGGGGGAATGAGACCCATTACTTC
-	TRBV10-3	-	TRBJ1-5	CAISECEVYQPQHF	TGTGCCATCAGTGAGTGTGAGGTCTATCAGCCCCAGCATTTT
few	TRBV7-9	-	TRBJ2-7	CASSLGGFLEKQYF	TGTGCCAGCAGCTTAGGGGGGTTCCTTGAGAAGCAGTACTTC
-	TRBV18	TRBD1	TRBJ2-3	CISSPQNRGASTDTQYF	TGTATCAGCTCACCACAAAACAGGGGGGCATCCACAGATACGCAGTATTTT
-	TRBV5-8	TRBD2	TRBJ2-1	CASSLGLAGPCNEQFF	TGTGCCAGCAGCTTGGGATTAGCGGGACCCTGCAATGAGCAGTTCTTC
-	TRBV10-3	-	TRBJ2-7	CAIGESGFAYDEQYF	TGTGCCATCGGTGAGTCAGGGTTCGCATACGACGAGCAGTACTTC
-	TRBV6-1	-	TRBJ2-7	CASNENRENEKYF	TGTGCCAGCAATGAAAACAGGGAAAACGAAAAGTACTTC
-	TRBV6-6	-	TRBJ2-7	CANRYSNRLSRTHEQYF	TGTGCCAACAGATACTCGAATAGACTTTCCCGTACCCACGAGCAGTACTTC
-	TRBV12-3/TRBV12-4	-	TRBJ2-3	CASMPTGTDTQYF	TGTGCCAGCATGCCGACGGGCACAGATACGCAGTATTTT
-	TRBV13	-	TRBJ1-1	CASSLGTGTEAFF	TGTGCCAGCAGTTTAGGAACAGGGACTGAAGCTTTCTTT
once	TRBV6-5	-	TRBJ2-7	CASSFTGTGDEQYF	TGTGCCAGCAGTTTTACCGGGACTGGTGACGAGCAATACTTC